This T cell receptor (beta chain) appears in the sequencing data of a study of cytomegalovirus exposure and HLA in healthy donors. Whole-study results and caveats: Cytomegalovirus-associated status was assigned to approximately 160 TCR beta chains.

For this clone: Its antigen is unknown.

The germline V gene encodes CDR1 SNHLY and CDR2 FYNNEI. This CDR3 has 16 amino acids. The trim removed 0 bases at V and 6 bases at J, leaving 10 bases unmatched. Sequencing used immunoSEQ multiplex PCR; TCRdb keeps in-frame clones, though not all of them. The sample includes 350,000 or so clones, about nine tenths of them seen just once. A roughly 120-subject validation cohort, separate from the roughly 670-subject first cohort, supplied the donors. The sample was PBMCs. This chain joins TRBV2 and TRBJ2-7; 8 bases align to TRBD2. The clonotype comes from a woman younger than 35 in good health and CMV-seronegative. CDR3 loop: CASSEALSGVNPEQYF. The DNA for the CDR3 is TGTGCCAGCAGTGAAGCGCTTAGCGGGGTTAACCCCGAGCAGTACTTC.